This T cell receptor (beta chain) was observed in a study of blood T cells in healthy people across ages. Turning to the study itself: With template switching, about one barcoded beta molecule was captured per two T cells.

The study's findings and limits: Older individuals had lower TCR beta diversity per million T cells (the decline was roughly linear).

Each donor supplied approximately 10 milliliters of peripheral blood. Samples each had at least 6 micrograms of total RNA extracted. This clonotype was recorded only once. Its antigen is still unknown. A much larger clonotype is one base distant, so this may be a read error. Sample-barcoded 5' priming and a J-beta primer mix drove a second PCR of roughly 7 to 11 cycles. One entry per CDR3 protein, called by TCRdb with MiXCR from the 5' RACE reads. Of over a million distinct CDR3 sequences listed, more than 35% are singletons. V lost 8 bases, J lost 3 bases, and 17 bases stayed unmatched. Germline CDR1 SQVTM, CDR2 ANQGSEA. The CDR3 extends over 16 amino acids.

This receptor was identified in a woman between 55 and 75 years old in good health. The chain combines TRBV29-1 with TRBJ1-1; 8 positions match TRBD1. The specimen was blood. The CDR3 sequence: CSIVGQGKKMYTEAFF. Written as DNA, the CDR3 is TGCAGCATTGTAGGACAGGGAAAAAAAATGTACACTGAAGCTTTCTTT.